This T cell receptor beta chain was captured in a study of blood T cell repertoires in COVID-19. Some clones are missing from TCRdb's copy, which holds only in-frame ones; the method was immunoSEQ multiplex PCR. The sample holds about 440,000 clones, about 92% seen once. This clone was seen a few times. V was pared by 5 bases and J by 8 bases, with 2 bases of the junction left unmatched. Germline V gene sequence: CDR1 SNHLY, CDR2 FYNNEI. The CDR3 totals 12 residues. This study enrolled people aged roughly 18 to 100 from approximately 25 US geographic areas. Cohort assignment relied on participant-reported clinical history.

This chain uses TRBV2 with TRBJ2-1; 8 positions match TRBD1. The receptor comes from a man in his late teens or twenties who had recovered from COVID-19. Sample: PBMCs or T cells enriched from blood (not recorded which). CDR3 residues: CASSRQGYEQFF. The DNA for the CDR3 is TGTGCCAGCAGTAGACAGGGGTATGAGCAGTTCTTC.